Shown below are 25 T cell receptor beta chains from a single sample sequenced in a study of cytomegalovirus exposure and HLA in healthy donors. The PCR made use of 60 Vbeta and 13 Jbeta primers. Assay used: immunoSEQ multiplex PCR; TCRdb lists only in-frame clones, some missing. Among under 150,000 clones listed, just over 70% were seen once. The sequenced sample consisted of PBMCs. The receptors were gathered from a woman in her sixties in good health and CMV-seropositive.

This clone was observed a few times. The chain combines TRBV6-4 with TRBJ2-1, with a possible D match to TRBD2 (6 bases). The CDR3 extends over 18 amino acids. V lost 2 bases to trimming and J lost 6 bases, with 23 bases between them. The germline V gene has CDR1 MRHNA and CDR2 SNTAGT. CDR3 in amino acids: CASSDGFGSGAPSNEQFF. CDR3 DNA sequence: TGTGCCAGCAGTGACGGCTTCGGGAGTGGGGCCCCTAGCAATGAGCAGTTCTTC.

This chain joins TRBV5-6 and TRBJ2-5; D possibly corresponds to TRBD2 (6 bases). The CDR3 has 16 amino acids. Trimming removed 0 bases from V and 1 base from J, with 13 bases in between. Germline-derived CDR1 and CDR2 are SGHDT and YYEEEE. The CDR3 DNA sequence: TGTGCCAGCAGCTTGGGTCCTAGCGCGGTCCAAGAGACCCAGTACTTC. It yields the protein CASSLGPSAVQETQYF. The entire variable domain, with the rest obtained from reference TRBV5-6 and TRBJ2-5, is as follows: DAGVTQSPTHLIKTRGQQVTLRCSPKSGHDTVSWYQQALGQGPQFIFQYYEEEERQRGNFPDRFSGHQFPNYSSELNVNALLLGDSALYLCASSLGPSAVQETQYFGPGTRLLVL.

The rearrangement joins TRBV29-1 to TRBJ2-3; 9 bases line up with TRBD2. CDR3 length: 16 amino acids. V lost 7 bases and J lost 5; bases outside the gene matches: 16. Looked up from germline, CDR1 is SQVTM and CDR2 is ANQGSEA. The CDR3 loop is CSADPLGGGVRDTQYF. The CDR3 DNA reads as TGCAGCGCCGACCCCCTGGGCGGGGGGGTCAGAGATACGCAGTATTTT.

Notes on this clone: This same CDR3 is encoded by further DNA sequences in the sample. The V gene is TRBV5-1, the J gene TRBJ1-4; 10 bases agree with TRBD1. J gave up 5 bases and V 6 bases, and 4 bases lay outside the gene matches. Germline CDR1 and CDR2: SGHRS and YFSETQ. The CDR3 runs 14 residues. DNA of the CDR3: TGCGCCAGCAAGGGACAGGGGCAGAATGAAAAACTGTTTTTT. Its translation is CASKGQGQNEKLFF.

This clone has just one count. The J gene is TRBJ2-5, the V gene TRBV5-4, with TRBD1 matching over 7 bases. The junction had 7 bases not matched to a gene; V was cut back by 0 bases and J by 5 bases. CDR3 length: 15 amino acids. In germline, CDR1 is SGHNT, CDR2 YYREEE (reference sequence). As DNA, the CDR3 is TGTGCCAGCAGCTTGGGCCCGACAGGGTTGGAGACCCAGTACTTC. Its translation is CASSLGPTGLETQYF.

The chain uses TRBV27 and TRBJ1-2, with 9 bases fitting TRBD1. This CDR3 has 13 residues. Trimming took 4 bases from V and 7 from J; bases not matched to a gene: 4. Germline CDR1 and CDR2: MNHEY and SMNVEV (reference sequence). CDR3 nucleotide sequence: TGTGCCAGCAGTTCAGGGACAGGGTTTGGCTACACCTTC. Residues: CASSSGTGFGYTF.

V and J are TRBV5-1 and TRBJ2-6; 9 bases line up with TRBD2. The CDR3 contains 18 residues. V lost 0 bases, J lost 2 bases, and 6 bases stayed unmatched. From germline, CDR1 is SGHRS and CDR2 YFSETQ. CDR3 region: CASSLGSGGSTGANVLTF. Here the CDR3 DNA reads TGCGCCAGCAGCTTGGGTAGCGGGGGCTCAACTGGGGCCAACGTCCTGACTTTC.

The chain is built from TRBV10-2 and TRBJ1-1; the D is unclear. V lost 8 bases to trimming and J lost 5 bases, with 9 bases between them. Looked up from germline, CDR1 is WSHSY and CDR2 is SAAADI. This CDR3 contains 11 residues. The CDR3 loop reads CASGEGTEAFF. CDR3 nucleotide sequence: TGCGCCAGCGGCGAGGGTACTGAAGCTTTCTTT.

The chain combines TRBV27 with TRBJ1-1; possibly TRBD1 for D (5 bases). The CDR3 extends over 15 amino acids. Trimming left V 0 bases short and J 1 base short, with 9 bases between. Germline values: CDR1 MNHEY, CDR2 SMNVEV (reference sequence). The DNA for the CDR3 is TGTGCCAGCAGTTTATCGCAGGGCCCGAACACTGAAGCTTTCTTT. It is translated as CASSLSQGPNTEAFF.

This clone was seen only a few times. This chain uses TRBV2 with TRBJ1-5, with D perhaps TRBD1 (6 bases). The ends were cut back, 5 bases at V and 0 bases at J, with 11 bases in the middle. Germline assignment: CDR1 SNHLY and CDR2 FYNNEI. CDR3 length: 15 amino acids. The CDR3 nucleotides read TGTGCCAGCAGTCCGGACAGATTTAGCAATCAGCCCCAGCATTTT. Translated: CASSPDRFSNQPQHF.

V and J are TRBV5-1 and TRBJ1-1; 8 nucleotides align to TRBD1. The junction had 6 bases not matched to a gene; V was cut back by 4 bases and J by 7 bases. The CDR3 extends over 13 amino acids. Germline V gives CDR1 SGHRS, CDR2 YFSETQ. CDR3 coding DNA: TGCGCCAGCAGCCCATGGACAGGGATTGAAGCTTTCTTT. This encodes CASSPWTGIEAFF.

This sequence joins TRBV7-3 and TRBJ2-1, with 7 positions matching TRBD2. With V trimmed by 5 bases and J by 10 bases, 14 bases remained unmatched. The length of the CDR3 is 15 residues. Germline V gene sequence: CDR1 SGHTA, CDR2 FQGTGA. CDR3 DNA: TGTGCCAGCAGCCCTTCTAGCGGCGGCTGGGGGGAGCAGTTCTTC. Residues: CASSPSSGGWGEQFF.

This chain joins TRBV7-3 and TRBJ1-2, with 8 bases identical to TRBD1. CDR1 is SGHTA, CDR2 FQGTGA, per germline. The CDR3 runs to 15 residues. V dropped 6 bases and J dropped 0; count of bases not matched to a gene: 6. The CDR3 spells CASSRTGTPNYGYTF. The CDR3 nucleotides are TGTGCCAGCAGTCGGACAGGGACCCCTAACTATGGCTACACCTTC.

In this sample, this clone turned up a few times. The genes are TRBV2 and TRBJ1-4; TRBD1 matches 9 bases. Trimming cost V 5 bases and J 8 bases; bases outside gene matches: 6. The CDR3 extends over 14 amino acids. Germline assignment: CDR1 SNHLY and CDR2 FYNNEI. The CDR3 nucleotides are TGTGCCAGCAGTTCGGACAGGGGCGTGGAAAAACTGTTTTTT. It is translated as CASSSDRGVEKLFF.

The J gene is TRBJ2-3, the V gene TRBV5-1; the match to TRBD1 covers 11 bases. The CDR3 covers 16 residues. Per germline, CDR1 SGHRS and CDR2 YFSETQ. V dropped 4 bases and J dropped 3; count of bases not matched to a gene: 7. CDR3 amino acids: CASSAGQGARTDTQYF. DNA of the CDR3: TGCGCCAGCAGCGCCGGACAGGGGGCGAGGACAGATACGCAGTATTTT.

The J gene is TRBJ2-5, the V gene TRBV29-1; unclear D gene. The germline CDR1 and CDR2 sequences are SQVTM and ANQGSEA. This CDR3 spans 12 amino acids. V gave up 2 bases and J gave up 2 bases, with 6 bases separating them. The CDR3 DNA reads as TGCAGCGTTGAAATGTCACAAGAGACCCAGTACTTC. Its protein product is CSVEMSQETQYF.

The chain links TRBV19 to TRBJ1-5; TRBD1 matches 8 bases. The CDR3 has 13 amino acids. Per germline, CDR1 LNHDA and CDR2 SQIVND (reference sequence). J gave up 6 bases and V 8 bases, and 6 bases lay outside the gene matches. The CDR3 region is CASGDRSIQPQHF. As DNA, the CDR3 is TGTGCCAGTGGGGACAGGAGTATTCAGCCCCAGCATTTT.

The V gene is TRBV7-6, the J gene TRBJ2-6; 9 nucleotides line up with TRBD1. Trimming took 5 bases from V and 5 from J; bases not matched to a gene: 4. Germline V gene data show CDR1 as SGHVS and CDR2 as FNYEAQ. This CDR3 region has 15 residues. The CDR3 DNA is TGTGCCAGCAGCCCCGGGACAGGGAGGGCCAACGTCCTGACTTTC. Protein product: CASSPGTGRANVLTF.

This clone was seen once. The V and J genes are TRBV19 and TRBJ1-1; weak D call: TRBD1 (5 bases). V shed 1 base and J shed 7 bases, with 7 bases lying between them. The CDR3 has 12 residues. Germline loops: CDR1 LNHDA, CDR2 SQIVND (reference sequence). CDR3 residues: CASSIGRGEAFF. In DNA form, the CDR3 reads TGTGCCAGTAGTATAGGGAGGGGTGAAGCTTTCTTT.

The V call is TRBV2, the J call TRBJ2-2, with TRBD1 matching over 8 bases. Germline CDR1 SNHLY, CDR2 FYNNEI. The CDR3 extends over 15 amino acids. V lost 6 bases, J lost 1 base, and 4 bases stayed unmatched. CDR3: CASRLGTGNTGELFF. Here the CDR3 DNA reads TGTGCCAGCAGATTAGGGACAGGGAACACCGGGGAGCTGTTTTTT.

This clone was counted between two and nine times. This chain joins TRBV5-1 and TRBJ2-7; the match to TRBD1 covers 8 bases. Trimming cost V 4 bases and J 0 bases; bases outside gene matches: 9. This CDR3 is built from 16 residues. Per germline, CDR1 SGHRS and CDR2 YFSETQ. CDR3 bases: TGCGCCAGCAGCATATCTACAGGGGGTCGCTCCTACGAGCAGTACTTC. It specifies CASSISTGGRSYEQYF.

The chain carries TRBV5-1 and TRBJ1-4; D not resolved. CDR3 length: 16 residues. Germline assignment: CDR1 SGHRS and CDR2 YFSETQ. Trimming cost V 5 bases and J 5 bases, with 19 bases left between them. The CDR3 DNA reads TGCGCCAGCAGTCCCGGGGTGGGGAATATCAATGAAAAACTGTTTTTT. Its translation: CASSPGVGNINEKLFF.

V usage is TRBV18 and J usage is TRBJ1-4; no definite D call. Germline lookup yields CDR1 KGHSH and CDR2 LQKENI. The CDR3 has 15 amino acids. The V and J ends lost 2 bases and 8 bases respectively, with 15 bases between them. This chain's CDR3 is CASSPAGLRQEKLFF. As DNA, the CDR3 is TGTGCCAGCTCACCAGCGGGCCTAAGGCAGGAAAAACTGTTTTTT. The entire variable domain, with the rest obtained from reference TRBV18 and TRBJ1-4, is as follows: NAGVMQNPRHLVRRRGQEARLRCSPMKGHSHVYWYRQLPEEGLKFMVYLQKENIIDESGMPKERFSAEFPKEGPSILRIQQVVRGDSAAYFCASSPAGLRQEKLFFGSGTQLSVL.

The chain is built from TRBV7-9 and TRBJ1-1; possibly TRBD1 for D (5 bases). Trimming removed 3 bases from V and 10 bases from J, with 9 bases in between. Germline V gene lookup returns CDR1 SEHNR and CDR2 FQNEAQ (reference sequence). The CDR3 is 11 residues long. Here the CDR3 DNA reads TGTGCCAGCAGCTTGGGGGGAGGAGCTTTCTTT. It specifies CASSLGGGAFF.

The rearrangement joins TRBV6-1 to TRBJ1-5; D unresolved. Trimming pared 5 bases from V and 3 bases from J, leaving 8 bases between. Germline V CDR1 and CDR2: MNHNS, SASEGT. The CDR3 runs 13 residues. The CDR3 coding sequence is TGTGCCAGCAGTAGTAGCCACAATCAGCCCCAGCATTTT. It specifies CASSSSHNQPQHF.